This is a list of T cell receptor beta chains from one sample in a study of blood T cell repertoires in COVID-19. Sequencing used immunoSEQ multiplex PCR; TCRdb keeps in-frame clones, though not all of them. Of 150,000 to 200,000 clones detected, 81% appear once; the ten largest clones hold over 9.5%. Source material: peripheral blood. These receptors were obtained from a woman aged 80 or over with COVID-19, enrolled during active disease. The conserved cysteine and the conserved F or W are not part of the CDR3 here. Fields, in order: V gene, clone size, J gene, CDR3 protein. Size is stated for part of the rows, as once, few or many counts, or as a class when the clone is expanded.

>TRBV10-3|once|TRBJ2-3
AISESRAGLDTQY
>TRBV7-2|few|TRBJ1-4
ASSEQGWEKLF
>TRBV25-1|few|TRBJ2-7
ASSVTGFYEQY
>TRBV5-1|NA|TRBJ1-3
ASSLDRILSGNTIY
>TRBV5-4|NA|TRBJ2-7
ASSVGSGQEYEQY
>TRBV5-6|few|TRBJ1-1
ASSWRQSMNTEAF
>TRBV5-8|NA|TRBJ2-5
ASSFWSETQY
>TRBV2|NA|TRBJ1-5
ASSARRRDNQPQH
>TRBV6-2/TRBV6-3|NA|TRBJ2-2
ASSYRGSGELF
>TRBV4-2|NA|TRBJ2-5
ASSQDWHPQETQY
>TRBV18|NA|TRBJ2-7
ASSASHAGAIYEQY
>TRBV5-5|NA|TRBJ2-5
ASSLVGQGYRETQY
>TRBV2|NA|TRBJ2-3
ASRSTGLGTDTQY
>TRBV13|few|TRBJ1-2
ASTPRGPTYGYT
>TRBV5-1|NA|TRBJ1-1
ASSLGTGNTEAF
>TRBV5-1|NA|TRBJ2-3
ASSLGYRGTDTQY
>TRBV9|NA|TRBJ2-5
ASSVGTSGEETQY
>TRBV18|NA|TRBJ2-5
ASSPRTDREETQY
>TRBV4-1|few|TRBJ2-5
ASSRGQRSPQETQY
>TRBV3-1/TRBV3-2|NA|TRBJ1-5
ASSGGTGEAGNQPQH
>TRBV7-2|NA|TRBJ2-3
ASSSSLAGGIHTQY
>TRBV12-3/TRBV12-4|few|TRBJ2-3
ASSRDTDTQY
>TRBV6-1|few|TRBJ2-1
ASSEMSHSGSNEQF
>TRBV4-1|NA|TRBJ1-2
ASSQRQVTNYGYT
>TRBV6-5|NA|TRBJ2-1
ASSYRDSSYNEQF
>TRBV5-5|NA|TRBJ2-7
ASSPGTELWEQY
>TRBV28|NA|TRBJ2-7
ASSLLSGQAFYEQY
>TRBV9|NA|TRBJ2-1
ASSAPGDGNEQF
>TRBV29-1|NA|TRBJ1-2
SVEDTTRGGYGYT
>TRBV5-8|NA|TRBJ2-1
ASSDRVNEQF
>TRBV3-1/TRBV3-2|NA|TRBJ1-4
ASSFGTGIDKLF
>TRBV5-1|NA|TRBJ2-1
ASSLDPAGGSSYNEQF
>TRBV24-1|NA|TRBJ2-5
ATSDPGTEETQY
>TRBV4-1|once|TRBJ2-1
ASSQDSGVFEQF
>TRBV9|few|TRBJ1-2
ASSASGRGGYT
>TRBV13|few|TRBJ2-7
ASSLGTGDEQY
>TRBV9|few|TRBJ2-1
ASSVRKSSYNEQF